These 9 T cell receptor beta chains came from one sample sequenced in a study of blood T cells in healthy people across ages. A second PCR of about 6 to 11 cycles used a sample-barcoded 5' primer and a J-beta primer mix. TCRdb re-called the 5' RACE reads through MiXCR, storing one row per CDR3 protein. The sample lists approximately 1.5 million distinct CDR3 sequences, under 55% occurring once. The specimen was blood. The receptor source for this set is a woman under 30 in good health.

The chain employs TRBV7-2 and TRBJ2-1, with 7 nucleotides matching TRBD1. The J call is uncertain, as TRBJ2-7 better fits the DNA end. CDR1 and CDR2 from the germline V gene are SGHTA and FQGNSA. The CDR3 extends over 14 amino acids. Here the CDR3 DNA reads TGTGCCAGCAGCTTATATCAGGGGGTTGGCGAGCAGTACTTC. As protein: CASSLYQGVGEQYF.

The rearrangement links TRBV5-1 to TRBJ2-1, with 11 bases that match TRBD2. Germline CDR1 reads SGHRS; CDR2 reads YFSETQ. Trimming at V came to 4 bases and at J to 9 bases, leaving 12 bases not matched to a gene. This CDR3 comprises 16 residues. The CDR3 is CASSGGSSGRSSEQFF. The CDR3, as DNA: TGCGCCAGCAGCGGGGGGTCTAGCGGGAGGAGTAGTGAGCAGTTCTTC.

This clonotype came up a few times. This chain links TRBV4-1 with TRBJ2-7; TRBD1 agrees at 9 bases. Per the germline V gene, CDR1 is MGHRA and CDR2 is YSYEKL. J gave up 2 bases and V 2 bases, and 10 bases lay outside the gene matches. The CDR3 runs to 17 residues. CDR3 loop: CASSQQPGTGMAYEQYF. The CDR3 DNA follows: TGCGCCAGCAGCCAACAACCCGGGACAGGGATGGCCTACGAGCAGTACTTC.

The gene calls are TRBV7-2 and TRBJ2-3; no reliable D call. V was trimmed by 9 bases and J by 0 bases, leaving 13 bases between them. CDR1 and CDR2 from the germline V gene are SGHTA and FQGNSA. The CDR3 has 14 amino acids. The CDR3 bases are TGTGCCAGTTCGAAACTACTGAGCACAGATACGCAGTATTTT. Translation gives CASSKLLSTDTQYF.

V usage is TRBV7-9 and J usage is TRBJ1-1; TRBD1 matches at 7 bases. V shed 1 base and J 2 bases; nucleotides not matched to a gene: 10. The CDR3 is 17 amino acids. Germline values: CDR1 SEHNR, CDR2 FQNEAQ (reference sequence). CDR3 nucleotides: TGTGCCAGCAGCTTAGGTTTCGGGGAGGGGGCAAACACTGAAGCTTTCTTT. Translated, it gives CASSLGFGEGANTEAFF.

The chain combines TRBV20-1 with TRBJ1-2, with a weak D call TRBD1 (5 bases). V lost 0 bases to trimming and J lost 4 bases, with 15 bases between them. This CDR3 has 15 residues. Germline V gives CDR1 DFQATT, CDR2 SNEGSKA (reference sequence). CDR3 loop: CSARDPQGLVYGYTF. The CDR3 nucleotides are TGCAGTGCTAGAGATCCCCAGGGACTGGTCTATGGCTACACCTTC.

This clonotype came up a few times. The chain links TRBV29-1 to TRBJ1-2; the D is unclear. CDR1 is SQVTM, CDR2 ANQGSEA, per germline. CDR3 length: 12 amino acids. V was pared by 4 bases and J by 4 bases, with 10 bases between. The CDR3 sequence: CSVAGLAYGYTF. Written as DNA, the CDR3 is TGCAGCGTTGCGGGCCTGGCCTATGGCTACACCTTC.

The genes are TRBV15 and TRBJ2-7, with D hard to call. Germline V CDR1 and CDR2: LNHNV, YYDKDF (reference sequence). V dropped 0 bases and J dropped 4 bases, with 7 bases sitting between them. CDR3 length equals 13 residues. The CDR3 DNA sequence: TGTGCCACCAGCAGAGAGGTAGCTTACGAGCAGTACTTC. Its translation: CATSREVAYEQYF.

This clonotype was counted a few times. The chain has TRBV7-2 and TRBJ2-3, with TRBD2 identical over 9 bases. V trimming: 1 base; J trimming: 1 base; junction bases outside the gene matches: 6. This CDR3 contains 17 residues. Germline V gene data show CDR1 as SGHTA and CDR2 as FQGNSA. The CDR3 DNA follows: TGTGCCAGCAGCTTAGAGCCTCTAGCGGGACGCACAGATACGCAGTATTTT. It codes for CASSLEPLAGRTDTQYF.